This TCR beta chain comes out of a study of T cells after yellow fever vaccination. Study information: The fractions with low cell numbers were processed using SMART-Seq v4 Ultra Low Input. General study points: Subsequent to the booster, the majority of primary-vaccination clones reappeared (96% CD4, 88% CD8). A small share of clonotypes appeared in both CD4 and CD8 compartments.

5'RACE template switching produced TCR cDNA carrying a universal primer site and UMIs. TCRdb reprocessed the 5' RACE reads with MiXCR, giving one entry per CDR3 protein. This table holds under 600,000 distinct CDR3 sequences, 20% to 25% found once. Trimming removed 0 bases at V and 8 bases at J, with 16 bases between. The CDR3 totals 15 residues. Per the germline V gene, CDR1 is SGHVS and CDR2 is FQNEAQ. In its sample, this clonotype was seen many times. The antigen is unknown. V gene TRBV7-8 combines with J gene TRBJ1-2, with D maybe TRBD1 (5 bases). This TCR derives from a man between 18 and 29 years old who received the YFV17D yellow fever vaccine. The sample here was PBMCs, taken less than 25 days after the first yellow fever vaccination. This CDR3 is CASSLAAGPAGGYTF. The CDR3 bases are TGTGCCAGCAGCTTAGCCGCGGGGCCGGCGGGGGGCTACACCTTC.